A single sample is the source of the 11 T cell receptor beta chains below, sequenced in a study of cytomegalovirus exposure and HLA in healthy donors. 13 Jbeta primers and 60 Vbeta primers were used for the PCR. The assay was immunoSEQ multiplex PCR, and TCRdb's table has in-frame clones only and misses some. The table records about 73,000 clones, about 81% of them present only once. The source material was PBMCs. These receptors originate from a man in his 70s in good health and CMV-seronegative.

This sequence joins TRBV13 and TRBJ1-4, with a tentative D call TRBD1 (6 bases). Germline-derived CDR1 and CDR2 are PRHDT and FYEKMQ (reference sequence). The CDR3 runs to 13 residues. The V gene lost 0 bases and the J gene lost 7 bases, with 6 bases spanning the gap. The CDR3, as DNA: TGTGCCAGCAGCTTAGGAGGGGGTGAAAAACTGTTTTTT. As protein: CASSLGGGEKLFF.

There are a few counts of this clone. This chain uses TRBV27 with TRBJ2-1, with 9 bases lining up with TRBD2. Germline values: CDR1 MNHEY, CDR2 SMNVEV (reference sequence). The CDR3 loop spans 16 amino acids. V lost 5 bases and J lost 4; bases outside the gene matches: 9. CDR3 region: CASSLLSGRAYNEQFF. The CDR3 nucleotides are TGTGCCAGCAGTCTACTTAGCGGGAGAGCATACAATGAGCAGTTCTTC.

The chain recombines TRBV30 with TRBJ2-7, with TRBD2 as a possible D gene (6 bases). The germline V and J ends were trimmed by 2 bases and 0 bases, with 14 bases remaining between them. CDR1 GTSNPN and CDR2 SVGIG come from the germline V gene (reference sequence). The CDR3 totals 15 residues. CDR3 bases: TGTGCCTGGAGTCCCCTCGGAGGGGTCTCCTACGAGCAGTACTTC. Its protein is CAWSPLGGVSYEQYF. Combining the CDR3 with reference TRBV30 and TRBJ2-7 gives the whole variable domain SQTIHQWPATLVQPVGSPLSLECTVEGTSNPNLYWYRQAAGRGLQLLFYSVGIGQISSEVPQNLSASRPQDRQFILSSKKLLLSDSGFYLCAWSPLGGVSYEQYFGPGTRLTVT.

The CDR3 DNA follows: TGTGCCAGCAGCCCCTCCGGGGGGGGTTCCTACAATGAGCAGTTCTTC. Translated: CASSPSGGGSYNEQFF. J is TRBJ2-1 and V is TRBV9, with 8 bases that match TRBD2. The J segment lost 1 base and the V segment lost 4 bases, leaving 7 bases of the junction unmatched. Germline CDR1 and CDR2: SGDLS and YYNGEE. The CDR3 is made up of 16 amino acids.

This clone showed up many times. The chain employs TRBV4-3 and TRBJ1-1; TRBD1 matches at 8 bases. The CDR3 runs to 17 residues. V dropped 4 bases and J dropped 4; count of bases not matched to a gene: 14. Germline V gene data show CDR1 as LGHNA and CDR2 as YSLEER. For the CDR3, the DNA is TGCGCCAGCAGCCCCCAAGGACAGGGCGGGATGGGCACTGAAGCTTTCTTT. This translates into CASSPQGQGGMGTEAFF.

The CDR3 loop reads CASSLGAERAYNEQFF. The DNA for the CDR3 is TGTGCCAGCAGCTTAGGGGCCGAGCGGGCTTACAATGAGCAGTTCTTC. The V call is TRBV11-3, the J call TRBJ2-1; TRBD2 is a possible D gene (6 bases). Germline CDR1 is SGHNT and CDR2 is YENEEA. V lost 1 base and J 4 bases, leaving 14 bases between the germline ends. The CDR3 contains 16 residues.

This clone turned up a few times. CDR3 DNA: TGCGCCAGCAGCCAAGAGTTGGGACAGGGAGGTGGCTACACCTTC. Its protein is CASSQELGQGGGYTF. This chain links TRBV4-3 with TRBJ1-2; 9 bases align to TRBD1. Germline V CDR1 and CDR2: LGHNA, YSLEER. The V and J ends lost 0 bases and 7 bases, in that order; junction bases with no gene match: 6. The CDR3 has 15 residues.

This rearrangement joins TRBV19 to TRBJ1-4, with 7 positions matching TRBD1. Per the germline V gene, CDR1 is LNHDA and CDR2 is SQIVND (reference sequence). The ends lost 7 bases at V and 0 bases at J; junction bases unmatched: 2. There are 14 residues in the CDR3. In DNA form, the CDR3 reads TGTGCCAGTAACGACAGGGCAACTAATGAAAAACTGTTTTTT. Translating gives CASNDRATNEKLFF. The full variable domain, completed using reference TRBV19 and TRBJ1-4, is DGGITQSPKYLFRKEGQNVTLSCEQNLNHDAMYWYRQDPGQGLRLIYYSQIVNDFQKGDIAEGYSVSREKKESFPLTVTSAQKNPTAFYLCASNDRATNEKLFFGSGTQLSVL.

The chain recombines TRBV6-5 with TRBJ1-1; 9 bases map to TRBD1. Germline V CDR1 and CDR2: MNHEY, SVGAGI. This CDR3 is 15 amino acids long. V was pared by 5 bases and J by 6 bases, with 10 bases of the junction left unmatched. As DNA, the CDR3 is TGTGCCAGCAGTCGACGGGAACAGGGGGCGTCTGAAGCTTTCTTT. As protein: CASSRREQGASEAFF.

The chain couples TRBV29-1 to TRBJ2-5, with D possibly being TRBD1 (6 bases). Looked up from germline, CDR1 is SQVTM and CDR2 is ANQGSEA. There are 14 residues in the CDR3. The V gene lost 2 bases and the J gene lost 5 bases, with 15 bases spanning the gap. CDR3 sequence reads: CSVEKGQPPETQYF. CDR3 bases: TGCAGCGTTGAAAAGGGACAACCCCCCGAGACCCAGTACTTC.

J is TRBJ1-5 and V is TRBV27; D possibly corresponds to TRBD1 (6 bases). Per the germline V gene, CDR1 is MNHEY and CDR2 is SMNVEV (reference sequence). V was pared by 3 bases and J by 0 bases, with 12 bases between. The CDR3 has 16 amino acids. The DNA of the CDR3 is TGTGCCAGCAGTTTGCGGGGGGCGGATAGCAATCAGCCCCAGCATTTT. Amino acids: CASSLRGADSNQPQHF.